The 12 T cell receptor beta chains below all came from one sample that was sequenced in a study of response to subunit inactivated influenza vaccine. TCRdb re-analysed the RT-PCR reads in MiXCR, keeping a single row per CDR3 protein. The sample lists hundreds of thousands of distinct CDR3 sequences, 15% to 20% occurring once. The material sequenced was PBMCs from blood, taken around 5 days after vaccination. Every receptor here comes from a man aged 45-60 years who received an inactivated influenza vaccine.

The chain has TRBV28 and TRBJ1-2; TRBD1 agrees at 7 bases. The CDR3 length is 15 residues. V trimming: 1 base; J trimming: 2 bases; junction bases outside the gene matches: 4. Germline V gene data show CDR1 as MDHEN and CDR2 as SYDVKM. The CDR3 DNA follows: TGTGCCAGCAGTTTATCCGAGGGGGCGAACTATGGCTACACCTTC. It encodes CASSLSEGANYGYTF.

The sample holds a few counts of this clonotype. This chain connects TRBV12-3 or TRBV12-4 to TRBJ2-1; D gene uncertain. Trimming shortened V by 6 bases and J by 6 bases, and 6 bases separated the two germline ends. CDR3 length: 11 amino acids. The CDR3 region has the DNA TGTGCCAGCAGAGATATCAATGAGCAGTTCTTC. Translation: CASRDINEQFF.

This clonotype showed up just a few times. The chain recombines TRBV5-1 with TRBJ2-7; 13 positions match TRBD2. V shed 4 bases and J 5 bases; nucleotides not matched to a gene: 6. Germline CDR1 SGHRS, CDR2 YFSETQ. This CDR3 region has 15 residues. CDR3 residues: CASSPGLAGHDEQYF. CDR3 in DNA: TGCGCCAGCAGCCCGGGACTAGCGGGACACGACGAGCAGTACTTC.

The chain joins TRBV5-1 to TRBJ2-7; D possibly corresponds to TRBD1 (6 bases). Germline CDR1 reads SGHRS; CDR2 reads YFSETQ. The CDR3 totals 16 residues. Trimming left V 0 bases short and J 0 bases short, with 13 bases between. CDR3 sequence: CASSLAYRASSYEQYF. DNA for the CDR3: TGCGCCAGCAGCTTGGCTTACAGGGCCAGCTCCTACGAGCAGTACTTC.

The CDR3 sequence is CASSQEAGATTDTQYF. As DNA, the CDR3 is TGTGCCAGCAGCCAAGAAGCGGGGGCCACCACAGATACGCAGTATTTT. The chain carries TRBV4-2 and TRBJ2-3, with TRBD2 matching over 8 bases. V dropped 0 bases and J dropped 2; count of bases not matched to a gene: 4. The length of the CDR3 is 16 residues. Germline V gene lookup returns CDR1 LGHNA and CDR2 YNFKEQ.

This chain uses TRBV18 with TRBJ2-2, with D unclear. This CDR3 comprises 16 residues. Trimming took off 1 base at V and 4 bases at J, with 13 bases between the two ends. Germline CDR1 and CDR2: KGHSH and LQKENI. CDR3 protein: CASSPRVRKFTGELFF. The CDR3 DNA sequence: TGTGCCAGCTCACCACGCGTCAGGAAGTTCACCGGGGAGCTGTTTTTT.

V usage is TRBV20-1 and J usage is TRBJ2-7; perhaps TRBD1 as D (6 bases). CDR1 is DFQATT and CDR2 is SNEGSKA in the germline V gene (reference sequence). CDR3 length: 13 amino acids. V shed 3 bases and J shed 4 bases, with 13 bases lying between them. CDR3 amino acids: CSARPGQLYEQYF. The DNA of the CDR3 is TGCAGTGCTAGGCCGGGACAACTATACGAGCAGTACTTC.

This clonotype was seen more than once but under ten times. The chain employs TRBV11-2 and TRBJ2-3; 10 positions match TRBD1. Germline CDR1 SGHAT, CDR2 FQNNGV. V was clipped by 11 bases and J by 6 bases; unmatched bases: 5. This CDR3 comprises 12 residues. The chain's CDR3 is CAGQGVGDTQYF. CDR3 coding DNA: TGTGCCGGACAGGGGGTGGGGGATACGCAGTATTTT.

In this sample, this clonotype turned up a few times. V usage is TRBV5-1 and J usage is TRBJ2-2, with 9 bases that match TRBD2. CDR3 length: 16 residues. Germline V gene data show CDR1 as SGHRS and CDR2 as YFSETQ. Trimming took 3 bases from V and 2 from J; bases not matched to a gene: 5. CDR3: CASSSKLAGNTGELFF. CDR3 nucleotide sequence: TGCGCCAGCAGCTCCAAGCTAGCGGGAAACACCGGGGAGCTGTTTTTT.

The table lists this clonotype with a few counts. The CDR3 bases are TGTGCCAGCAGCTTGGGTGGGGTCTACAGCAATCAGCCCCAGCATTTT. Translated, it gives CASSLGGVYSNQPQHF. The chain couples TRBV5-6 to TRBJ1-5; D is unclear. Germline V lookup: CDR1 SGHDT, CDR2 YYEEEE. This CDR3 region has 16 residues. The V and J ends lost 0 bases and 1 base respectively, with 11 bases between them.

There are a few counts of this clonotype. This rearrangement joins TRBV27 to TRBJ2-5, with TRBD1 matching 10 bases. The CDR3 length is 16 residues. J gave up 1 base and V 6 bases, and 8 bases lay outside the gene matches. Germline loops: CDR1 MNHEY, CDR2 SMNVEV (reference sequence). For the CDR3, the DNA is TGTGCCAGCAGCTCCGGGACAGGGGAGTTCCAAGAGACCCAGTACTTC. Its translation is CASSSGTGEFQETQYF.

This clonotype was counted between two and nine times. The chain links TRBV20-1 to TRBJ2-5; TRBD2 matches at 10 bases. This CDR3 is 14 amino acids long. The germline CDR1 and CDR2 sequences are DFQATT and SNEGSKA (reference sequence). Germline trimming cut 3 bases from V and 2 bases from J; bases unmatched to any gene: 3. The CDR3, as DNA: TGCAGTGCTAGGGGACTAGCGACACAAGAGACCCAGTACTTC. The encoded protein is CSARGLATQETQYF.